A single sample gave rise to the 23 T cell receptor beta chains below, sequenced in a study of blood T cell repertoires in COVID-19. Only in-frame clones appear in the TCRdb table, and some are missing; sequencing was by immunoSEQ multiplex PCR. This sample carries around 70,000 clones, roughly 86% of them seen once, and the ten largest clones take about 35%. The material sequenced was peripheral blood. The origin of the receptors is an older man with acute or convalescent COVID-19.

This clone was counted between two and nine times. The chain recombines TRBV7-9 with TRBJ2-7; 7 bases align to TRBD1. V trimming: 5 bases; J trimming: 6 bases; junction bases outside the gene matches: 4. Germline V CDR1 and CDR2: SEHNR, FQNEAQ (reference sequence). This CDR3 is 12 amino acids long. Written as DNA, the CDR3 is TGTGCCAGCAGCCAGACAGGGCGCGAGCAGTACTTC. Translating gives CASSQTGREQYF.

The rearrangement joins TRBV11-2 to TRBJ2-3; TRBD1 agrees at 10 bases. The V segment lost 5 bases and the J segment 5 bases; nucleotides outside the gene matches: 7. Germline CDR1 reads SGHAT; CDR2 reads FQNNGV. CDR3 length: 15 residues. In DNA, the CDR3 is TGTGCCAGCAGCACCGGGACAGGGGTGGGAGATACGCAGTATTTT. This gives the protein CASSTGTGVGDTQYF.

The gene calls are TRBV9 and TRBJ2-3; D is uncertain. The CDR3 has 15 amino acids. Germline V gives CDR1 SGDLS, CDR2 YYNGEE. Trimming took off 2 bases at V and 0 bases at J, with 10 bases between the two ends. The CDR3 sequence is CASSVSERSTDTQYF. CDR3 sequence (DNA): TGTGCCAGCAGCGTCTCGGAGCGCAGCACAGATACGCAGTATTTT.

At least ten counts were recorded for this clone. The chain couples TRBV19 to TRBJ2-1, with D uncertain. The CDR3 contains 15 residues. Germline CDR1 reads LNHDA; CDR2 reads SQIVND (reference sequence). Trimming shortened V by 1 base and J by 1 base, and 8 bases separated the two germline ends. The CDR3 bases are TGTGCCAGTAGTATAGGGGCCCCTTCCTACAATGAGCAGTTCTTC. This gives the protein CASSIGAPSYNEQFF. The full variable domain, its missing parts supplied by reference TRBV19 and TRBJ2-1, is DGGITQSPKYLFRKEGQNVTLSCEQNLNHDAMYWYRQDPGQGLRLIYYSQIVNDFQKGDIAEGYSVSREKKESFPLTVTSAQKNPTAFYLCASSIGAPSYNEQFFGPGTRLTVL.

J is TRBJ2-7 and V is TRBV5-4; D gene unclear. The germline V gene encodes CDR1 SGHNT and CDR2 YYREEE (reference sequence). Between the trimmed V and J ends, which lost 0 bases and 0 bases, there was a span of 10 bases. This CDR3 spans 15 amino acids. CDR3 sequence reads: CASSLVPDSSYEQYF. CDR3 in DNA: TGTGCCAGCAGCTTGGTTCCTGATAGCTCCTACGAGCAGTACTTC.

This clone turned up a few times. The rearrangement links TRBV13 to TRBJ1-6; 7 bases fit TRBD1. V lost 5 bases and J lost 0; bases outside the gene matches: 7. This CDR3 contains 17 residues. Germline-derived CDR1 and CDR2 are PRHDT and FYEKMQ (reference sequence). CDR3 sequence (DNA): TGTGCCAGCAGCCAAGGACAGGCGAGCTCCTATAATTCACCCCTCCACTTT. The encoded protein is CASSQGQASSYNSPLHF. Combining the CDR3 with reference TRBV13 and TRBJ1-6 gives the whole variable domain AAGVIQSPRHLIKEKRETATLKCYPIPRHDTVYWYQQGPGQDPQFLISFYEKMQSDKGSIPDRFSAQQFSDYHSELNMSSLELGDSALYFCASSQGQASSYNSPLHFGNGTRLTVT.

The rearrangement uses TRBV9 and TRBJ2-3; possible D gene TRBD2, 6 bases. Germline CDR1 and CDR2: SGDLS and YYNGEE. The CDR3 extends over 15 amino acids. Trimming stripped 0 bases from V and 3 bases from J, with 11 bases between. CDR3 region: CASSVVGGGTDTQYF. CDR3 DNA sequence: TGTGCCAGCAGCGTAGTCGGGGGAGGTACAGATACGCAGTATTTT.

The chain recombines TRBV27 with TRBJ1-5, with D hard to call. V was trimmed by 10 bases and J by 4 bases, leaving 5 bases between them. The CDR3 loop spans 10 amino acids. The germline V gene encodes CDR1 MNHEY and CDR2 SMNVEV (reference sequence). CDR3 bases: TGTGCCACCCCAAATCAGCCCCAGCATTTT. This encodes CATPNQPQHF.

The chain recombines TRBV7-2 with TRBJ2-5; weak D call: TRBD1 (7 bases). The CDR3 is 15 residues long. With 5 bases removed from V and 4 bases from J, the gap between germline ends came to 17 bases. Germline CDR1 SGHTA, CDR2 FQGNSA. The CDR3 nucleotides are TGTGCCAGCAGCCAGGGAGGAGGGGGCAGAGAGACCCAGTACTTC. Translation gives CASSQGGGGRETQYF.

The gene calls are TRBV3-1 (or the pseudogene TRBV3-2) and TRBJ2-1, with D perhaps TRBD2 (6 bases). Germline assignment: CDR1 LGHDT and CDR2 YNNKEL (reference sequence). The V end was cut by 0 bases, the J end by 3 bases, with 12 bases between. CDR3 length: 16 amino acids. The CDR3, as DNA: TGTGCCAGCAGCCAAGATCCGGACGGGAGCTACAATGAGCAGTTCTTC. Translated, it gives CASSQDPDGSYNEQFF.

In this sample, this clone turned up a few times. V and J are TRBV7-3 and TRBJ2-1, with TRBD1 matching 7 bases. The J segment lost 2 bases and the V segment lost 5 bases, leaving 6 bases of the junction unmatched. CDR1 is SGHTA, CDR2 FQGTGA, per germline. This CDR3 is 15 amino acids long. CDR3 DNA: TGTGCCAGCAGCGTAGGGGGCGACGCCTACAATGAGCAGTTCTTC. It codes for CASSVGGDAYNEQFF.

This sequence joins TRBV30 and TRBJ1-1; a possible D gene is TRBD1 (6 bases). Germline V gene data show CDR1 as GTSNPN and CDR2 as SVGIG (reference sequence). The V gene lost 0 bases and the J gene lost 10 bases, with 15 bases spanning the gap. This CDR3 is built from 13 residues. The CDR3 DNA is TGTGCCTGGAGTGTTGGCAGGGGCGGATCAGCTTTCTTT. Amino acids: CAWSVGRGGSAFF.

The chain employs TRBV9 and TRBJ1-2; tentative D call: TRBD1 (6 bases). Germline lookup yields CDR1 SGDLS and CDR2 YYNGEE. CDR3 length equals 17 residues. V lost 4 bases, J lost 0 bases, and 19 bases lay in between. The DNA for the CDR3 is TGTGCCAGCAGCCCCAGGGGCCCTGGCGGTCCTAACTATGGCTACACCTTC. Its protein is CASSPRGPGGPNYGYTF.

This clone was counted a few times. The chain employs TRBV4-3 and TRBJ1-2, with 7 bases aligning to TRBD1. CDR1 and CDR2 (germline): LGHNA, YSLEER. The CDR3 contains 15 residues. The V and J ends lost 1 base and 4 bases, in that order; junction bases with no gene match: 6. The CDR3 loop is CASSQATGLAYGYTF. The CDR3 DNA sequence: TGCGCCAGCAGCCAAGCGACAGGGTTGGCCTATGGCTACACCTTC.

This clone was observed a single time. The chain has TRBV3-1 (or the pseudogene TRBV3-2) and TRBJ1-1, with D unresolved. The CDR3 spans 12 residues. Germline CDR1 reads LGHDT; CDR2 reads YNNKEL (reference sequence). V lost 1 base to trimming and J lost 6 bases, with 6 bases between them. DNA for the CDR3: TGTGCCAGCAGCCAAGTGGGCGCTGAAGCTTTCTTT. Translating gives CASSQVGAEAFF.

V is TRBV19 and J is TRBJ1-2, with TRBD1 matching over 9 bases. Trimming took 7 bases from V and 7 from J; bases not matched to a gene: 10. The CDR3 extends over 14 amino acids. Germline CDR1 reads LNHDA; CDR2 reads SQIVND (reference sequence). The CDR3 region has the DNA TGTGCCAGTACCATGGACAGGGGTCGGCGTGGCTACACCTTC. Translation: CASTMDRGRRGYTF.

The rearrangement joins TRBV3-1 (or the pseudogene TRBV3-2) to TRBJ2-1; 14 nucleotides agree with TRBD2. Germline values: CDR1 LGHDT, CDR2 YNNKEL (reference sequence). The length of the CDR3 is 18 residues. V was clipped by 0 bases and J by 7 bases; unmatched bases: 8. CDR3 protein: CASSQDRLAGGPGNEQFF. The DNA of the CDR3 is TGTGCCAGCAGCCAAGACAGACTAGCGGGAGGGCCAGGAAATGAGCAGTTCTTC.

The chain is built from TRBV9 and TRBJ2-1, with D tentatively TRBD1 (5 bases). Germline lookup yields CDR1 SGDLS and CDR2 YYNGEE. The CDR3 totals 14 residues. The V end lost 8 bases, the J end lost 9 bases, and 21 bases lay between the germline ends. The DNA of the CDR3 is TGTGCCAGTAATTTCGACAGTCGGCCGGGTGAGCAGTTCTTC. Protein: CASNFDSRPGEQFF.

This clone has just a few counts. The CDR3 protein is CASSLSGGNTGELFF. DNA of the CDR3: TGTGCCAGCAGCCTAAGCGGGGGGAACACCGGGGAGCTGTTTTTT. This chain joins TRBV3-1 (or the pseudogene TRBV3-2) and TRBJ2-2; 8 positions match TRBD2. The length of the CDR3 is 15 residues. Germline CDR1 and CDR2: LGHDT and YNNKEL (reference sequence). Trimming cost V 4 bases and J 1 base; bases outside gene matches: 2.

The V gene is TRBV18, the J gene TRBJ1-2, with TRBD1 matching over 7 bases. Trimming at V came to 3 bases and at J to 5 bases, leaving 9 bases not matched to a gene. The CDR3 extends over 15 amino acids. Germline V lookup: CDR1 KGHSH, CDR2 LQKENI. The CDR3 loop reads CASSPPRPGGYGYTF. DNA of the CDR3: TGTGCCAGCTCACCCCCCAGGCCAGGGGGATATGGCTACACCTTC.

The chain recombines TRBV19 with TRBJ2-7; 7 bases match TRBD1. This CDR3 contains 15 residues. V was pared by 1 base and J by 9 bases, with 12 bases of the junction left unmatched. Germline V gene data show CDR1 as LNHDA and CDR2 as SQIVND (reference sequence). The CDR3 sequence is CASSIGRTGGFRQYF. DNA for the CDR3: TGTGCCAGTAGTATAGGGCGGACAGGTGGGTTTCGGCAGTACTTC. Complete variable domain (other parts from reference TRBV19 and TRBJ2-7): DGGITQSPKYLFRKEGQNVTLSCEQNLNHDAMYWYRQDPGQGLRLIYYSQIVNDFQKGDIAEGYSVSREKKESFPLTVTSAQKNPTAFYLCASSIGRTGGFRQYFGPGTRLTVT.

V usage is TRBV2 and J usage is TRBJ1-2, with 8 bases fitting TRBD1. Looked up from germline, CDR1 is SNHLY and CDR2 is FYNNEI. V lost 6 bases to trimming and J lost 5 bases; unmatched junction nucleotides: 5. CDR3 length: 13 residues. The CDR3 DNA reads as TGTGCCAGCAGGGCAGGGGGCGCTTATGGCTACACCTTC. As protein: CASRAGGAYGYTF.

The J gene is TRBJ2-3, the V gene TRBV27; maybe TRBD1 (6 bases). The V gene lost 5 bases and the J gene lost 0 bases, with 15 bases spanning the gap. Germline V gene lookup returns CDR1 MNHEY and CDR2 SMNVEV (reference sequence). The CDR3 consists of 16 residues. The DNA for the CDR3 is TGTGCCAGCAGTCCCACGGGACAAGCAAGCACAGATACGCAGTATTTT. This translates into CASSPTGQASTDTQYF.